This T cell receptor (beta chain) was captured by sequencing in a study of spatial heterogeneity in lung cancer. About the research overall: PBMC collected at follow-up were sequenced when available, a median of roughly 2 years after resection.

V lost 7 bases, J lost 2 bases, and 23 bases lay in between. Per the germline V gene, CDR1 is LNHNV and CDR2 is YYDKDF (reference sequence). The CDR3 has 17 residues. The study tagged each TCR cDNA molecule with a unique molecular identifier. Each CDR3 protein is one row after TCRdb ran MiXCR on the 5' RACE reads. The sample gives about 94,000 distinct CDR3 sequences, 15% to 20% of which show up once; 21% is in the top ten. The time point was: blood at routine non-recurrence follow-up after resection. This clonotype has ten or more counts. Its antigen is still unknown. General study findings and limits: Blood contained ubiquitous expanded tumor TCRs more at resection than at follow-up.

This rearrangement joins TRBV15 to TRBJ2-5; D is unresolved. Here the sequenced sample was PBMCs, taken at follow-up. This sequence originates from a male donor with early-stage non-small cell lung cancer. CDR3 bases: TGTGCCACCACCTCCCCCACGGGCGGCCTGACACAAGAGACCCAGTACTTC. This codes for CATTSPTGGLTQETQYF.